One sample yielded the 8 T cell receptor beta chains listed below, sequenced in a study of cytomegalovirus exposure and HLA in healthy donors. It was with 60 Vbeta and 13 Jbeta primers that the PCR ran. The table came from immunoSEQ multiplex PCR; TCRdb's copy has only in-frame clones and leaves some out. The top ten hold about 8.3% of the sample, which has 150,000 or so clones, 70% to 80% seen once. The specimen sequenced was PBMCs. The receptors come from a young man in good health and CMV-seropositive.

This clone was counted only a few times. The chain uses TRBV6-1 and TRBJ2-5; 10 nucleotides line up with TRBD1. There are 14 residues in the CDR3. The ends lost 4 bases at V and 1 base at J; junction bases unmatched: 0. Germline loops: CDR1 MNHNS, CDR2 SASEGT. CDR3 residues: CASSGQGAQETQYF. DNA of the CDR3: TGTGCCAGCAGTGGACAGGGGGCCCAAGAGACCCAGTACTTC.

The genes are TRBV5-1 and TRBJ2-7; TRBD2 is a possible D gene (5 bases). This CDR3 comprises 12 residues. The germline V gene encodes CDR1 SGHRS and CDR2 YFSETQ. The ends were cut back, 5 bases at V and 1 base at J, with 7 bases in the middle. The CDR3 is CASRTGSYEQYF. DNA of the CDR3: TGCGCCAGCAGAACGGGATCCTACGAGCAGTACTTC.

This clone came up once. The chain carries TRBV30 and TRBJ2-7, with 8 bases aligning to TRBD2. V lost 7 bases, J lost 4 bases, and 18 bases stayed unmatched. The CDR3 is 16 residues long. Germline-derived CDR1 and CDR2 are GTSNPN and SVGIG (reference sequence). The CDR3 reads CAFLDSGGGGLYEQYF. The CDR3 DNA reads as TGTGCCTTTCTCGACAGCGGGGGCGGTGGGTTGTACGAGCAGTACTTC.

The chain joins TRBV14 to TRBJ2-5, with D maybe TRBD1 (6 bases). This CDR3 spans 16 amino acids. CDR1 is SGHDN and CDR2 is FVKESK in the germline V gene. V was clipped by 2 bases and J by 5 bases, with 18 bases between them. The CDR3 sequence: CASSQYRDRRQETQYF. The CDR3 DNA follows: TGTGCCAGCAGCCAATACCGTGACAGGAGGCAGGAGACCCAGTACTTC.

The chain uses TRBV7-9 and TRBJ2-1, with TRBD1 matching over 8 bases. CDR3 length: 16 amino acids. Germline CDR1 and CDR2: SEHNR and FQNEAQ (reference sequence). V was clipped by 1 base and J by 4 bases; unmatched bases: 6. The CDR3 region is CASSLGTGKSYNEQFF. CDR3 DNA: TGTGCCAGCAGCTTAGGGACAGGGAAGTCGTACAATGAGCAGTTCTTC.

The rearrangement links TRBV5-1 to TRBJ2-7; a possible D gene is TRBD2 (5 bases). Germline V gene sequence: CDR1 SGHRS, CDR2 YFSETQ. V was pared by 1 base and J by 4 bases, with 15 bases between. The CDR3 loop spans 15 amino acids. CDR3 sequence (DNA): TGCGCCAGCAGCTTGTCCGCGGGCAATCGATACGAGCAGTACTTC. Residues: CASSLSAGNRYEQYF.

This rearrangement joins TRBV7-9 to TRBJ1-1; possible D gene TRBD1, 5 bases. The CDR3 loop spans 15 amino acids. V dropped 1 base and J dropped 5 bases, with 14 bases sitting between them. The germline V gene encodes CDR1 SEHNR and CDR2 FQNEAQ (reference sequence). Here the CDR3 DNA reads TGTGCCAGCAGCTTAGATCAGGGTAGGGGTACTGAAGCTTTCTTT. Translation: CASSLDQGRGTEAFF.

The genes are TRBV7-8 and TRBJ2-3; 7 nucleotides agree with TRBD2. The V segment lost 2 bases and the J segment 5 bases; nucleotides outside the gene matches: 7. CDR1 is SGHVS and CDR2 is FQNEAQ in the germline V gene. CDR3 length equals 15 residues. The chain's CDR3 is CASSLRLAIGDTQYF. CDR3 DNA: TGTGCCAGCAGCTTAAGACTAGCAATAGGAGATACGCAGTATTTT.